A single sample gave rise to the 19 T cell receptor beta chains below, sequenced in a study of cytomegalovirus exposure and HLA in healthy donors. The PCR ran on 60 Vbeta and 13 Jbeta primers. Assay used: immunoSEQ multiplex PCR; TCRdb lists only in-frame clones, some missing. The sample carries around 90,000 clones, approximately 86% recorded once. Sequenced sample: PBMCs. The receptor set was obtained from a man aged 25-45 years in good health and CMV-seropositive.

This clone has only one observation. The chain is built from TRBV10-3 and TRBJ2-1; weak D call: TRBD1 (8 bases). The CDR3 loop spans 15 amino acids. The germline gives CDR1 ENHRY, CDR2 SYGVKD. The V end lost 7 bases, the J end lost 2 bases, and 15 bases lay between the germline ends. The CDR3 here is CAITRTGGAYNEQFF. The CDR3 nucleotides read TGTGCCATCACCAGAACAGGGGGGGCCTACAATGAGCAGTTCTTC.

The genes are TRBV2 and TRBJ1-2; D remains ambiguous. The V end was cut by 3 bases, the J end by 8 bases, with 13 bases between. The CDR3 runs to 13 residues. Germline V gives CDR1 SNHLY, CDR2 FYNNEI. CDR3 loop: CASSEAVQGGYTF. The CDR3 bases are TGTGCCAGCAGTGAGGCGGTACAAGGCGGCTACACCTTC.

V is TRBV4-1 and J is TRBJ2-3, with D tentatively TRBD2 (6 bases). CDR1 and CDR2 from the germline V gene are MGHRA and YSYEKL. The CDR3 is made up of 16 amino acids. V lost 1 base, J lost 0 bases, and 11 bases lay in between. The CDR3 DNA reads as TGCGCCAGCAGCCAAGTTAGCGGACCTAGCACAGATACGCAGTATTTT. Translation: CASSQVSGPSTDTQYF.

V and J are TRBV5-1 and TRBJ1-3; D gene uncertain. The CDR3 spans 13 residues. The germline V and J ends were trimmed by 2 bases and 4 bases, with 7 bases remaining between them. From germline, CDR1 is SGHRS and CDR2 YFSETQ. This CDR3 reads CASSFGPGNTIYF. CDR3 sequence (DNA): TGCGCCAGCAGCTTTGGGCCAGGAAACACCATATATTTT.

This sequence joins TRBV7-3 and TRBJ2-5; 7 bases line up with TRBD2. The CDR3 spans 14 residues. Germline CDR1 and CDR2: SGHTA and FQGTGA. Trimming took 5 bases from V and 9 from J; bases not matched to a gene: 12. Written as DNA, the CDR3 is TGTGCCAGCAGCGAAAACGGCGGTGGGGGGGCCCAGTACTTC. This translates into CASSENGGGGAQYF.

This clone has more than one count but fewer than ten. The chain employs TRBV14 and TRBJ2-1; 9 bases match TRBD2. Germline CDR1 SGHDN, CDR2 FVKESK. V trimming: 4 bases; J trimming: 3 bases; junction bases outside the gene matches: 7. CDR3 length equals 16 residues. CDR3 nucleotide sequence: TGTGCCAGCAGCCCTCCTAGCGGGATGAACTACAATGAGCAGTTCTTC. As protein: CASSPPSGMNYNEQFF.

V and J are TRBV7-9 and TRBJ1-2; 9 positions agree with TRBD1. CDR1 and CDR2 (germline): SEHNR, FQNEAQ (reference sequence). The length of the CDR3 is 14 residues. J gave up 6 bases and V 3 bases, and 5 bases lay outside the gene matches. The CDR3 region is CASSFRTGEHGYTF. The CDR3 DNA is TGTGCCAGCAGCTTTAGGACAGGGGAGCATGGCTACACCTTC. Full variable domain (outside the CDR3, taken from reference TRBV7-9 and TRBJ1-2): DTGVSQNPRHKITKRGQNVTFRCDPISEHNRLYWYRQTLGQGPEFLTYFQNEAQLEKSRLLSDRFSAERPKGSFSTLEIQRTEQGDSAMYLCASSFRTGEHGYTFGSGTRLTVV.

The DNA for the CDR3 is TGCGCCAGCAGCCAAGGGTTGGCGGACAGGGGACGTGTTGAAGCTTTCTTT. It yields the protein CASSQGLADRGRVEAFF. The V call is TRBV5-1, the J call TRBJ1-1, with TRBD1 identical over 9 bases. J was trimmed by 7 bases and V by 4 bases; bases with no gene match: 17. Germline CDR1 reads SGHRS; CDR2 reads YFSETQ. The CDR3 runs to 17 residues.

V is TRBV19 and J is TRBJ2-7; 7 bases align to TRBD1. CDR1 and CDR2 (germline): LNHDA, SQIVND (reference sequence). Trimming took 2 bases from V and 4 from J; bases not matched to a gene: 8. The CDR3 is made up of 15 amino acids. The CDR3 loop reads CASSISPGGRYEQYF. The CDR3 region has the DNA TGTGCCAGTAGTATATCCCCAGGGGGAAGGTACGAGCAGTACTTC.

The chain joins TRBV15 to TRBJ2-5; TRBD1 might be the D (6 bases). V was shortened by 4 bases and J by 4 bases, with 19 bases between the two germline ends. The CDR3 length is 16 residues. Germline V gene lookup returns CDR1 LNHNV and CDR2 YYDKDF (reference sequence). The CDR3 reads CATSTGENREGETQYF. The CDR3 coding sequence is TGTGCCACCAGCACCGGAGAAAACAGGGAAGGAGAGACCCAGTACTTC.

The chain has TRBV9 and TRBJ2-1; no clear D. The CDR3 is 16 residues long. V was trimmed by 0 bases and J by 2 bases, leaving 12 bases between them. Germline-derived CDR1 and CDR2 are SGDLS and YYNGEE. The DNA of the CDR3 is TGTGCCAGCAGCGTAGCTTCCCAGGTCGCCTACAATGAGCAGTTCTTC. It yields the protein CASSVASQVAYNEQFF. Full variable domain (rest looked up from reference TRBV9 and TRBJ2-1): DSGVTQTPKHLITATGQRVTLRCSPRSGDLSVYWYQQSLDQGLQFLIQYYNGEERAKGNILERFSAQQFPDLHSELNLSSLELGDSALYFCASSVASQVAYNEQFFGPGTRLTVL.

This chain links TRBV9 with TRBJ1-1, with a tentative D call TRBD1 (6 bases). The CDR3 has 15 amino acids. The germline V and J ends were trimmed by 2 bases and 1 base, with 12 bases remaining between them. CDR1 SGDLS and CDR2 YYNGEE come from the germline V gene. The CDR3 protein is CASSVLGGGNTEAFF. The DNA of the CDR3 is TGTGCCAGCAGCGTTTTGGGAGGGGGGAACACTGAAGCTTTCTTT.

V gene TRBV10-1 combines with J gene TRBJ2-7, with D maybe TRBD2 (7 bases). The CDR3 contains 17 residues. The germline V gene has CDR1 WNHNN and CDR2 SYGVQD (reference sequence). Trimming shortened V by 5 bases and J by 5 bases, and 25 bases separated the two germline ends. The CDR3 DNA reads TGCGCCAGCAGTTCCCAGGGGTCAGCGGGGCTTTCCGACGAGCAGTACTTC. Amino acids: CASSSQGSAGLSDEQYF.

The gene calls are TRBV13 and TRBJ2-5; the match to TRBD2 covers 14 bases. Germline V gene sequence: CDR1 PRHDT, CDR2 FYEKMQ (reference sequence). V trimming: 5 bases; J trimming: 5 bases; junction bases outside the gene matches: 10. The CDR3 runs to 17 residues. CDR3 nucleotide sequence: TGTGCCAGCAGCCCACCGGGACTAGCGGGAGCAGGGGAGACCCAGTACTTC. Residues: CASSPPGLAGAGETQYF.

This chain links TRBV5-1 with TRBJ1-1; 9 positions match TRBD1. Germline values: CDR1 SGHRS, CDR2 YFSETQ. The CDR3 spans 15 residues. The trim removed 5 bases at V and 8 bases at J, leaving 13 bases unmatched. The CDR3: CASRSRGTGGSEAFF. CDR3 bases: TGCGCCAGCAGATCGAGGGGAACAGGGGGCTCCGAAGCTTTCTTT.

The V gene is TRBV5-4, the J gene TRBJ2-1, with unresolved D. This CDR3 spans 14 amino acids. V was cut by 4 bases and J by 7 bases, with 15 bases left in between. Germline CDR1 SGHNT, CDR2 YYREEE (reference sequence). The CDR3 loop reads CASSRRSVENEQFF. The CDR3 bases are TGTGCCAGCAGCCGTCGGTCCGTTGAGAATGAGCAGTTCTTC.

The chain joins TRBV4-1 to TRBJ2-5; TRBD2 matches 7 bases. Per the germline V gene, CDR1 is MGHRA and CDR2 is YSYEKL. The CDR3 is made up of 18 amino acids. With 1 base clipped from V and 0 bases from J, the junction kept 11 bases outside the gene matches. CDR3 DNA sequence: TGCGCCAGCAGCCAAGCCCACCTGAGGGCGGGGGACCAAGAGACCCAGTACTTC. Translation gives CASSQAHLRAGDQETQYF.

V and J are TRBV14 and TRBJ1-1, with D maybe TRBD1 (5 bases). Germline CDR1 and CDR2: SGHDN and FVKESK. The CDR3 covers 16 residues. Trimming stripped 0 bases from V and 3 bases from J, with 14 bases between. The CDR3 region is CASSQDGRGRDTEAFF. The CDR3 DNA reads TGTGCCAGCAGCCAAGATGGTAGGGGCAGGGACACTGAAGCTTTCTTT.

The V gene is TRBV6-5, the J gene TRBJ2-7, with D possibly TRBD2 on 5 matching bases. The length of the CDR3 is 12 residues. V lost 6 bases to trimming and J lost 2 bases, with 8 bases between them. The germline gives CDR1 MNHEY, CDR2 SVGAGI. CDR3 nucleotides: TGTGCCAGCAGAAGCGGAGCCTACGAGCAGTACTTC. Translated: CASRSGAYEQYF.